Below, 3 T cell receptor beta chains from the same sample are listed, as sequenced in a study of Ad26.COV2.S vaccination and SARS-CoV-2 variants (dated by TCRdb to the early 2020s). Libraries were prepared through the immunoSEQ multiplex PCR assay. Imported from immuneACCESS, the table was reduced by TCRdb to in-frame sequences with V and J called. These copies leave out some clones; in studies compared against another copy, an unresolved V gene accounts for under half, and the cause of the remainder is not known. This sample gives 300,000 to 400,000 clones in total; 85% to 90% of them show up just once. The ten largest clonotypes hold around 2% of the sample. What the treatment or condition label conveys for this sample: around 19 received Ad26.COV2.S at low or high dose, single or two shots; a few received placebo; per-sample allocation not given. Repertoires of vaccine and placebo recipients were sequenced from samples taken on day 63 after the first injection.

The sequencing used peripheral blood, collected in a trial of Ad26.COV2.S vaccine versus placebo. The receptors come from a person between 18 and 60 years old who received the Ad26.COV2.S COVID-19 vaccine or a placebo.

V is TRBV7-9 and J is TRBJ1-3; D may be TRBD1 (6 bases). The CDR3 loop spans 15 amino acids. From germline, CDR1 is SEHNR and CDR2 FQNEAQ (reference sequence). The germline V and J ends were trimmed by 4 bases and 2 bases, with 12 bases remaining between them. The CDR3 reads CASSSGQVAGNTIYF. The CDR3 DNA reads TGTGCCAGCAGCTCGGGACAAGTCGCTGGAAACACCATATATTTT.

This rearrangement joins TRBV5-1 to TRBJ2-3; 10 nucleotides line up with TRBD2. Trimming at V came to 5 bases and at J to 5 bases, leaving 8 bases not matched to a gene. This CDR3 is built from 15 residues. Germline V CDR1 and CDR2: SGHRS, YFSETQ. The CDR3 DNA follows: TGCGCCAGCAGGGGTAGCGGGGGGTTGAGAGATACGCAGTATTTT. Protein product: CASRGSGGLRDTQYF.

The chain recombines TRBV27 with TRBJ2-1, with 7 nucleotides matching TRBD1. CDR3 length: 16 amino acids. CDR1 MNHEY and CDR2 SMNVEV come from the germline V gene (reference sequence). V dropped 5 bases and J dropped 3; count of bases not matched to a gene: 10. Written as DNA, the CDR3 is TGTGCCAGCAGTCCCCGACAGGGATTATACTACAATGAGCAGTTCTTC. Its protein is CASSPRQGLYYNEQFF.